This T cell receptor beta chain was observed in a study of T cells in Graves' hyperthyroidism and ophthalmopathy (dated by TCRdb to 2018 to 2020). Turning to the overall study: Peripheral blood samples were taken at the time of initial diagnosis, prior to any treatment. A discovery cohort of about a hundred patients, 43 with Graves' ophthalmopathy and about 60 with stable Graves' hyperthyroidism, was used to find distinguishing TCR V-J signatures. Whether ophthalmopathy could be predicted prospectively was tested in an independent validation cohort made up of approximately 19 hyperthyroidism patients plus 17 patients who later progressed to ophthalmopathy. The roughly 90 discovery patients were divided at random into training and test sets in a 7:3 ratio. The study also compared thyroid tissue and blood T-cell repertoires from about six Graves' hyperthyroidism patients. After sampling, hyperthyroidism patients received methimazole starting at 30 mg daily, and ophthalmopathy patients received high-dose intravenous methylprednisolone. The paper reports TCR Vbeta CDR3 sequencing of 140 or so peripheral blood samples: approximately 41 ophthalmopathy, 70 to 85 hyperthyroidism and about 17 progressor patients.

This clonotype was counted many times. Its antigen target is currently unknown. No base quality values were provided; no much bigger clone lies one nucleotide off. The full study reports these points: Ophthalmopathy was separated from stable hyperthyroidism by a 13 V-J signature model, with approximately 86% sensitivity and about 81% specificity obtained in cross-validation and 80%/75% obtained in testing. In validation, the model predicted progression to ophthalmopathy a median of about 6.5 months before onset, with over 60% sensitivity and roughly 79% specificity. Most expanded thyroid clonotypes (frequency above 0.001) were also detected in blood, a finding suggesting that blood repertoires may reflect thyroid immune responses. Sample size was not statistically predetermined, and blinding of investigators to group allocation was not performed.

Hyperthyroidism patients were newly diagnosed, with disease duration under 2 months, and aged 18 to 65 years. Patients with uncontrolled infections, other autoimmune diseases, pregnancy or lactation were excluded. Diagnoses were based on clinical symptoms, serum thyroxine and TRAb, thyroid ultrasound and orbital computed tomography. Blood from progressor patients was collected at the time of first diagnosis with hyperthyroidism, before any ophthalmopathy symptoms had appeared. PBMCs were isolated from 10 ml of fresh peripheral blood by Ficoll-Paque density gradient centrifugation. Patients classed as progressors first received a Graves' hyperthyroidism diagnosis and then went on to develop ophthalmopathy during follow-up. Total RNA was extracted with Trizol reagent, and quality was checked on an Agilent 2100 Bioanalyzer. The TCR beta CDR3 regions were amplified from the RNA transcripts. The TCR CDR3 was subjected to a first round of RT-PCR using the HTBI primer set and the Qiagen OneStep RT-PCR kit. Libraries were constructed in a second round of multiplex PCR, after which size selection and purification were performed. Sequencing of the libraries was done on an Illumina HiSeq2000 using paired-end 100 bp reads. The original pipeline was this. SOAPnuke was used to process the raw data, with reads discarded if the reads contained adapters or uncalled bases, had a mean Phred below 15, or lacked an exact constant-primer or identifier match. COPE v1.2.5 was used to merge the high-quality paired reads, and each unique nucleotide sequence was defined as a clonotype. MiTCR v1.1 was used to align the clonotypes against IMGT TRBV, TRBD and TRBJ reference segments. The analysis included only V-J combinations with a frequency above 0.0001, which together covered over 98% of the repertoires. The TCS score was defined as F50 (clonal expansion) divided by E x V (chaos), with BLOSUM62-based TCRdist calculated between CDR3 peptides within each V-J. Welch's t-statistics and random forest reduced roughly 540 V-J features to about 12, which were used in a naive Bayes classifier (R e1071). TCRdb trimmed public reads at Q25 via fastp, called clones via MiXCR and kept in-frame beta chains. Rows with a matching CDR3 protein are joined into one entry that keeps the most common DNA and genes. The V and J calls reflect TCRdb's pipeline rather than the authors' work. The sample includes 250,000 or so distinct CDR3 sequences, with over 12% observed a single time. Clones ranked in the top ten supply 30% of the sample.

Counted from cysteine to phenylalanine, this CDR3 has 14 amino acids. The CDR3 DNA has 42 bases and is translated from base 1. In the germline V gene, CDR1 corresponds to SGHRS and CDR2 to YFSETQ. V is cut by 0 bases and J by 2 bases, and the space between the germline ends is 8 bases. The TCR sequence derives from a woman aged 45-59 years with Graves' hyperthyroidism that later progressed to Graves' ophthalmopathy. The chain employs TRBV5-1 and TRBJ1-1; no D segment can be confidently identified. Specimen: blood. The nucleotide sequence reads as follows: TGCGCCAGCAGCTTGGGGCTCCATAACACTGAAGCTTTCTTT. It is translated as CASSLGLHNTEAFF.